This passage covers 25 T cell receptor beta chains from one sample sequenced in a study of blood T cell repertoires in COVID-19. Data came from immunoSEQ multiplex PCR; TCRdb stores just in-frame clones and leaves some out. The repertoire has about 130,000 clones, roughly 80% of them found once; the top ten carry around 2.7%. Sequences were obtained from peripheral blood. The origin of the receptors is a woman of 80 years or more with acute or convalescent COVID-19.

This chain uses TRBV5-1 with TRBJ2-5; 14 bases line up with TRBD2. The germline CDR1 and CDR2 sequences are SGHRS and YFSETQ. This CDR3 has 16 residues. V lost 3 bases and J lost 9; bases outside the gene matches: 10. The CDR3 loop reads CASSWGLAGANAAQYF. In nucleotides, the CDR3 is TGCGCCAGCAGCTGGGGACTAGCGGGGGCTAATGCGGCCCAGTACTTC.

J is TRBJ2-7 and V is TRBV3-1 (or the pseudogene TRBV3-2), with a tentative D call TRBD1 (5 bases). Germline CDR1 reads LGHDT; CDR2 reads YNNKEL (reference sequence). This CDR3 is 12 amino acids long. The germline V and J ends were trimmed by 1 base and 9 bases, with 10 bases remaining between them. Here the CDR3 DNA reads TGTGCCAGCAGCCAAGCAGGGAAGGGGCAGTACTTC. This translates into CASSQAGKGQYF.

The chain uses TRBV7-3 and TRBJ1-6; a weak D match, TRBD1 (6 bases). Germline CDR1 SGHTA, CDR2 FQGTGA. V was trimmed by 2 bases and J by 6 bases, leaving 11 bases between them. CDR3 length equals 15 residues. This CDR3 is CASSLGRRGNSPLHF. Written as DNA, the CDR3 is TGTGCCAGCAGCTTAGGTCGCAGGGGTAATTCACCCCTCCACTTT.

This chain uses TRBV7-9 with TRBJ1-4, with 9 bases identical to TRBD1. Germline CDR1 and CDR2: SEHNR and FQNEAQ (reference sequence). The CDR3 loop spans 15 amino acids. J was trimmed by 5 bases and V by 4 bases; bases with no gene match: 5. The CDR3 DNA follows: TGTGCCAGCAGCTCCACAGGGGGCCAGAATGAAAAACTGTTTTTT. As protein: CASSSTGGQNEKLFF.

The chain links TRBV3-1 (or the pseudogene TRBV3-2) to TRBJ2-5, with a possible D match to TRBD1 (5 bases). Germline values: CDR1 LGHDT, CDR2 YNNKEL (reference sequence). V was shortened by 1 base and J by 3 bases, with 15 bases between the two germline ends. This CDR3 has 16 amino acids. The CDR3 nucleotides read TGTGCCAGCAGCCAAGCGAACTCTGGCAGGGAAGAGACCCAGTACTTC. Its translation is CASSQANSGREETQYF.

The chain links TRBV5-6 to TRBJ1-5; 8 bases map to TRBD1. The CDR3 loop spans 14 amino acids. V dropped 0 bases and J dropped 11; count of bases not matched to a gene: 7. CDR1 is SGHDT, CDR2 YYEEEE, per germline. CDR3 coding DNA: TGTGCCAGCAGCTTGGCCAAGGGGGGACAGGCCCAGCATTTT. Amino acids: CASSLAKGGQAQHF.

The genes are TRBV10-1 and TRBJ2-3; D not certain. The CDR3 contains 14 residues. Germline loops: CDR1 WNHNN, CDR2 SYGVQD (reference sequence). V lost 4 bases, J lost 0 bases, and 8 bases lay in between. This chain's CDR3 is CASSAGSSTDTQYF. The CDR3 region has the DNA TGCGCCAGCAGTGCCGGGTCTAGCACAGATACGCAGTATTTT.

This chain joins TRBV4-1 and TRBJ1-4; D not certain. Trimming left V 4 bases short and J 0 bases short, with 9 bases between. The CDR3 totals 15 residues. The germline gives CDR1 MGHRA, CDR2 YSYEKL. CDR3 in DNA: TGCGCCAGCAGCCTGACACCTACAACTAATGAAAAACTGTTTTTT. The encoded protein is CASSLTPTTNEKLFF.

The J gene is TRBJ2-5, the V gene TRBV3-1 (or the pseudogene TRBV3-2); D is unresolved. The V gene's germline CDR1 is LGHDT and CDR2 YNNKEL (reference sequence). Trimming shortened V by 1 base and J by 7 bases, and 16 bases separated the two germline ends. This CDR3 is 15 amino acids long. CDR3 sequence: CASSQVYTTYVTQYF. CDR3 nucleotide sequence: TGTGCCAGCAGCCAAGTGTATACTACCTATGTGACCCAGTACTTC.

The chain is built from TRBV29-1 and TRBJ1-2; 9 nucleotides agree with TRBD1. The germline CDR1 and CDR2 sequences are SQVTM and ANQGSEA. CDR3 length: 14 amino acids. The CDR3 protein is CSGSPGQGAYGYTF. The CDR3 DNA follows: TGCAGTGGATCTCCGGGACAGGGCGCCTATGGCTACACCTTC.

The chain carries TRBV18 and TRBJ1-5; 9 bases align to TRBD1. After removal of 3 bases from V and 3 bases from J, the junction contained 3 bases not matched to a gene. This CDR3 has 15 amino acids. The germline V gene encodes CDR1 KGHSH and CDR2 LQKENI. CDR3 nucleotides: TGTGCCAGCTCACCTGGGACAGGGAACAATCAGCCCCAGCATTTT. Translating gives CASSPGTGNNQPQHF.

The V gene is TRBV5-1, the J gene TRBJ1-4; 8 nucleotides match TRBD1. Looked up from germline, CDR1 is SGHRS and CDR2 is YFSETQ. This CDR3 has 16 amino acids. V trimming: 1 base; J trimming: 3 bases; junction bases outside the gene matches: 5. This CDR3 is CASSLYPGQANEKLFF. In DNA, the CDR3 is TGCGCCAGCAGCTTGTATCCGGGACAGGCTAATGAAAAACTGTTTTTT.

The V and J genes are TRBV4-3 and TRBJ2-2; tentatively, D is TRBD2 (5 bases). V lost 4 bases, J lost 3 bases, and 12 bases lay in between. Germline values: CDR1 LGHNA, CDR2 YSLEER. The length of the CDR3 is 15 residues. CDR3 nucleotide sequence: TGCGCCAGCAGCCGGGGAGAATTCGACACCGGGGAGCTGTTTTTT. It encodes CASSRGEFDTGELFF.

The CDR3 loop reads CASSLNRDGELFF. The CDR3 bases are TGTGCCAGCAGTTTAAACAGAGACGGGGAGCTGTTTTTT. The chain is built from TRBV2 and TRBJ2-2, with D unresolved. Germline V lookup: CDR1 SNHLY, CDR2 FYNNEI. The V gene lost 5 bases and the J gene lost 7 bases, with 11 bases spanning the gap. CDR3 length equals 13 residues.

The chain is built from TRBV19 and TRBJ2-7; 8 nucleotides line up with TRBD1. The CDR3 loop spans 15 amino acids. Trimming cost V 6 bases and J 2 bases; bases outside gene matches: 9. In germline, CDR1 is LNHDA, CDR2 SQIVND (reference sequence). Here the CDR3 reads CASRAGQGIAYEQYF. CDR3 coding DNA: TGTGCCAGTAGGGCAGGACAGGGAATCGCCTACGAGCAGTACTTC.

V is TRBV7-3 and J is TRBJ2-1, with TRBD2 matching over 11 bases. V shed 5 bases and J 1 base; nucleotides not matched to a gene: 4. Germline CDR1 SGHTA, CDR2 FQGTGA. The CDR3 is 16 amino acids. As DNA, the CDR3 is TGTGCCAGCAGCGGGGGGACTAGCGGATCCTACAATGAGCAGTTCTTC. This codes for CASSGGTSGSYNEQFF.

The gene calls are TRBV19 and TRBJ1-4; 8 bases are shared with TRBD1. Germline V lookup: CDR1 LNHDA, CDR2 SQIVND (reference sequence). The CDR3 totals 12 residues. Trimming took 8 bases from V and 8 from J; bases not matched to a gene: 4. The DNA of the CDR3 is TGTGCCAGTCGGACAGGGAACGAAAAACTGTTTTTT. It specifies CASRTGNEKLFF.

This clone has just one count. J is TRBJ2-3 and V is TRBV2, with 9 bases identical to TRBD1. Trimming at V came to 4 bases and at J to 9 bases, leaving 5 bases not matched to a gene. CDR1 is SNHLY and CDR2 is FYNNEI in the germline V gene. The CDR3 consists of 13 residues. The DNA of the CDR3 is TGTGCCAGCAGTGTGGTCGGGACAGGGACGCAGTATTTT. Protein product: CASSVVGTGTQYF.

V gene TRBV5-4 combines with J gene TRBJ2-5, with D possibly matching TRBD1 (5 bases). The V and J ends lost 3 bases and 5 bases respectively, with 17 bases between them. The CDR3 has 15 residues. Germline assignment: CDR1 SGHNT and CDR2 YYREEE (reference sequence). Here the CDR3 reads CASSSPRGAQETQYF. CDR3 sequence (DNA): TGTGCCAGCAGCTCCCCTCGTGGGGCGCAGGAGACCCAGTACTTC.

This clone was seen only a few times. The chain recombines TRBV20-1 with TRBJ2-5; 10 bases fit TRBD1. This CDR3 has 11 residues. V lost 1 base to trimming and J lost 12 bases; unmatched junction nucleotides: 2. Germline V CDR1 and CDR2: DFQATT, SNEGSKA (reference sequence). The CDR3 loop reads CSARGDRGEYF. The CDR3 nucleotides read TGCAGTGCTAGAGGGGACAGGGGCGAGTACTTC.

V usage is TRBV7-2 and J usage is TRBJ2-2; 10 bases agree with TRBD1. Unmatched junction bases numbered 8, after V lost 4 bases and J lost 9 bases. This CDR3 spans 15 amino acids. The germline V gene encodes CDR1 SGHTA and CDR2 FQGNSA. CDR3 sequence reads: CASSYLTGGGRELFF. The CDR3 region has the DNA TGTGCCAGCAGCTACCTGACAGGGGGCGGGAGGGAGCTGTTTTTT.

The chain uses TRBV2 and TRBJ2-4; TRBD1 might be the D (6 bases). The germline V gene has CDR1 SNHLY and CDR2 FYNNEI. This CDR3 has 12 residues. V shed 8 bases and J shed 11 bases, with 16 bases lying between them. Here the CDR3 reads CASVKIGGFQYF. The DNA for the CDR3 is TGTGCCAGCGTTAAAATAGGGGGTTTTCAGTACTTC.

The V gene is TRBV5-1, the J gene TRBJ1-3; D gene uncertain. The CDR3 length is 15 residues. Trimming left V 4 bases short and J 4 bases short, with 15 bases between. CDR1 SGHRS and CDR2 YFSETQ come from the germline V gene. CDR3 protein: CASSGGTLGGNTIYF. In nucleotides, the CDR3 is TGCGCCAGCAGCGGAGGAACCCTGGGGGGAAACACCATATATTTT.

The rearrangement joins TRBV5-1 to TRBJ2-7, with a tentative D call TRBD2 (5 bases). Trimming cost V 0 bases and J 3 bases, with 10 bases left between them. CDR1 SGHRS and CDR2 YFSETQ come from the germline V gene. There are 14 residues in the CDR3. In DNA form, the CDR3 reads TGCGCCAGCAGCTTGGAGCGACGGGACTACGAGCAGTACTTC. This gives the protein CASSLERRDYEQYF.

A few counts support this clone. This rearrangement joins TRBV2 to TRBJ2-2, with D tentatively TRBD1 (5 bases). CDR1 and CDR2 from the germline V gene are SNHLY and FYNNEI. V gave up 6 bases and J gave up 1 base, with 12 bases separating them. The length of the CDR3 is 15 residues. The CDR3 region has the DNA TGTGCCAGCAGCCCGACAGCCAAGAACACCGGGGAGCTGTTTTTT. Translation gives CASSPTAKNTGELFF. Based on the CDR3 plus reference TRBV2 and TRBJ2-2, the full variable domain is EPEVTQTPSHQVTQMGQEVILRCVPISNHLYFYWYRQILGQKVEFLVSFYNNEISEKSEIFDDQFSVERPDGSNFTLKIRSTKLEDSAMYFCASSPTAKNTGELFFGEGSRLTVL.